The 14 T cell receptor beta chains reported below all come from one sample, sequenced in a study of blood T cell repertoires in COVID-19. The table came from immunoSEQ multiplex PCR; TCRdb's copy has only in-frame clones and leaves some out. The sample yields under 450,000 clones, around 89% seen once. Material: peripheral blood. These TCRs come from a woman aged 45-59 years with COVID-19, enrolled during active disease.

The V and J genes are TRBV6-1 and TRBJ2-4; 8 nucleotides match TRBD1. CDR1 and CDR2 (germline): MNHNS, SASEGT. The CDR3 extends over 16 amino acids. Trimming at V came to 3 bases and at J to 2 bases, leaving 6 bases not matched to a gene. For the CDR3, the DNA is TGTGCCAGCAGTGAGGCAGGGGGCGACCCCAAAAACATTCAGTACTTC. Translating gives CASSEAGGDPKNIQYF.

The chain joins TRBV19 to TRBJ1-1, with 9 nucleotides matching TRBD1. The J segment lost 10 bases and the V segment lost 5 bases, leaving 5 bases of the junction unmatched. The CDR3 is 12 residues long. The germline gives CDR1 LNHDA, CDR2 SQIVND (reference sequence). The DNA for the CDR3 is TGTGCCAGTAGTCCCGGACAGGGGCTAGCTTTCTTT. Protein sequence: CASSPGQGLAFF.

V gene TRBV19 combines with J gene TRBJ2-7; TRBD1 agrees at 10 bases. The CDR3 extends over 16 amino acids. Germline loops: CDR1 LNHDA, CDR2 SQIVND (reference sequence). V lost 10 bases, J lost 3 bases, and 15 bases stayed unmatched. CDR3 amino acids: CATRDRGRQEVYEQYF. The CDR3 nucleotides read TGTGCCACCCGGGACAGGGGCCGCCAAGAAGTCTACGAGCAGTACTTC.

The genes are TRBV2 and TRBJ2-5, with D hard to call. V gave up 1 base and J gave up 2 bases, with 11 bases separating them. This CDR3 contains 15 residues. Per the germline V gene, CDR1 is SNHLY and CDR2 is FYNNEI. CDR3 nucleotide sequence: TGTGCCAGCAGTGAAGTGGTAGCCCAACAAGAGACCCAGTACTTC. Translating gives CASSEVVAQQETQYF.

The sample holds one count of this clone. V gene TRBV19 combines with J gene TRBJ1-1; D gene unclear. The CDR3 has 15 amino acids. The V and J ends lost 0 bases and 8 bases respectively, with 16 bases between them. The germline V gene has CDR1 LNHDA and CDR2 SQIVND (reference sequence). The CDR3 region is CASSIDLSPHREAFF. For the CDR3, the DNA is TGTGCCAGTAGTATAGATCTATCCCCCCACAGAGAAGCTTTCTTT.

The gene calls are TRBV19 and TRBJ1-2; weak D call: TRBD1 (6 bases). The CDR3 has 16 amino acids. Germline loops: CDR1 LNHDA, CDR2 SQIVND (reference sequence). Trimming took 6 bases from V and 5 from J, leaving 22 bases between them. The CDR3 region has the DNA TGTGCCAGTAGCGGACAGTCTTTAAATGCTGCTTATGGCTACACCTTC. Translation: CASSGQSLNAAYGYTF.

The gene calls are TRBV7-8 and TRBJ2-7, with 10 bases fitting TRBD1. Germline CDR1 SGHVS, CDR2 FQNEAQ. This CDR3 is 15 amino acids long. V gave up 3 bases and J gave up 3 bases; unmatched junction bases: 5. The CDR3 sequence: CASSFSRDRGYEQYF. The CDR3 DNA is TGTGCCAGCAGCTTTTCCCGGGACAGGGGCTACGAGCAGTACTTC.

This chain links TRBV29-1 with TRBJ1-2; TRBD1 agrees at 7 bases. V was clipped by 0 bases and J by 8 bases; unmatched bases: 9. The CDR3 sequence is 14 residues long. Germline CDR1 is SQVTM and CDR2 is ANQGSEA. The CDR3 coding sequence is TGCAGCGTTGAAGAGCCGGTCAGGGGGAACGGCTACACCTTC. It encodes CSVEEPVRGNGYTF.

This clone was counted only a few times. The chain links TRBV5-8 to TRBJ1-5; 7 bases map to TRBD1. CDR1 and CDR2 from the germline V gene are SGHTS and YDEGEE. This CDR3 contains 16 residues. The V segment lost 4 bases and the J segment 4 bases; nucleotides outside the gene matches: 11. In nucleotides, the CDR3 is TGTGCCAGCAGCGGAGACGGGACAGTCCTAAATCAGCCCCAGCATTTT. Translation: CASSGDGTVLNQPQHF.

The rearrangement joins TRBV29-1 to TRBJ1-2, with D unclear. Looked up from germline, CDR1 is SQVTM and CDR2 is ANQGSEA. V dropped 4 bases and J dropped 9 bases, with 15 bases sitting between them. This CDR3 region has 12 residues. CDR3 bases: TGCAGCGTTGGGATGAGGCGTGAACGCTACACCTTC. Its protein product is CSVGMRRERYTF.

The chain links TRBV5-1 to TRBJ2-2; unclear D gene. The CDR3 has 15 amino acids. Per germline, CDR1 SGHRS and CDR2 YFSETQ. Trimming took 1 base from V and 5 from J, leaving 12 bases between them. The CDR3 region is CASSLSAVVTGELFF. CDR3 bases: TGCGCCAGCAGCTTGTCGGCGGTTGTAACCGGGGAGCTGTTTTTT.

The genes are TRBV11-2 and TRBJ2-7; D gene uncertain. The CDR3 consists of 12 residues. Deletions cut 11 bases from V and 0 bases from J, with 11 bases between. Germline CDR1 is SGHAT and CDR2 is FQNNGV. This CDR3 reads CAGGQSSYEQYF. CDR3 bases: TGTGCCGGCGGCCAAAGCTCCTACGAGCAGTACTTC.

The chain carries TRBV6-5 and TRBJ1-5; maybe TRBD1 (5 bases). The CDR3 runs 13 residues. Looked up from germline, CDR1 is MNHEY and CDR2 is SVGAGI. V gave up 8 bases and J gave up 6 bases, with 14 bases separating them. As DNA, the CDR3 is TGTGCCAGCCTAGGCTTAACAGGTCAGCCCCAGCATTTT. This gives the protein CASLGLTGQPQHF.

In regard to this clone: Other DNA sequences of this sample code for an identical CDR3. This chain connects TRBV6-5 to TRBJ1-6; maybe TRBD1 (5 bases). V dropped 2 bases and J dropped 7 bases, with 6 bases sitting between them. In germline, CDR1 is MNHEY, CDR2 SVGAGI. CDR3 size: 13 residues. The CDR3 loop reads CASSYGANSPLHF. As DNA, the CDR3 is TGTGCCAGCAGTTACGGGGCCAATTCACCCCTCCACTTT.